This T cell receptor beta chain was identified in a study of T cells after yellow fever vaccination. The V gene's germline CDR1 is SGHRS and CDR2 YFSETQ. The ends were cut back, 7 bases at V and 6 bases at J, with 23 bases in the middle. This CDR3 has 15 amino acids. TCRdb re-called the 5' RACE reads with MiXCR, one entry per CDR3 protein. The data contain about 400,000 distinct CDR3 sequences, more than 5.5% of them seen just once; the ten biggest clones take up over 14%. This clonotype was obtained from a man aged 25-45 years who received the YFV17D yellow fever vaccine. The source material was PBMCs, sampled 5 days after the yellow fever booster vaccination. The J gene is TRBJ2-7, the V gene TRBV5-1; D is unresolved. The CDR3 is CASALEELSSGEQYF. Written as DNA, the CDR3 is TGCGCCAGCGCCCTTGAGGAACTGTCTTCGGGCGAGCAGTACTTC.